This T cell receptor (beta chain) emerged from a study of T cells in women clearing cervical HPV infection. In regard to this clone: The read halts 3 residues ahead of the CDR3 end, with the missing end drawn from the germline J gene.

This CDR3 has 14 residues. Trimming shortened V by 5 bases and J by 5 bases, and 10 bases separated the two germline ends. Germline V lookup: CDR1 MDHEN, CDR2 SYDVKM. The data were produced by immunoSEQ multiplex PCR, yet TCRdb's version contains in-frame clones alone and is incomplete. The repertoire table contains 25,000 to 35,000 clones. The sequence was collected from a woman aged 18 to 69 with a cervical HPV16 infection that either progressed to CIN3+ or cleared (not recorded which). The sample was blood buffy coat. The rearrangement links TRBV28 to TRBJ1-6, with unresolved D. The CDR3 sequence: CASSNTGNNSPLHF. CDR3 DNA (partial): TGTGCCAGCAGTAACACGGGGAATAATTCACCC.